One sample yielded the 25 T cell receptor beta chains listed below, sequenced in a study of blood T cell repertoires in COVID-19. Method: immunoSEQ multiplex PCR; TCRdb's copy keeps in-frame clones and lacks some. The sample consists of about 170,000 clones, approximately 86% of them appearing once. Sequencing used peripheral blood. These receptors were collected from a man aged 65 to 85 with acute or convalescent COVID-19.

V is TRBV7-9 and J is TRBJ2-5; 8 bases match TRBD1. The V segment lost 5 bases and the J segment 7 bases; nucleotides outside the gene matches: 15. Germline CDR1 and CDR2: SEHNR and FQNEAQ (reference sequence). The CDR3 runs to 16 residues. The CDR3 sequence: CASSRLRTGREGTQYF. CDR3 nucleotide sequence: TGTGCCAGCAGCCGCCTTCGGACAGGGAGAGAGGGGACCCAGTACTTC.

The V and J genes are TRBV5-1 and TRBJ2-5; no clear D. The V end lost 1 base, the J end lost 5 bases, and 9 bases lay between the germline ends. The germline CDR1 and CDR2 sequences are SGHRS and YFSETQ. The CDR3 has 13 residues. This CDR3 is CASSLQVMETQYF. The CDR3, as DNA: TGCGCCAGCAGCTTGCAGGTCATGGAGACCCAGTACTTC.

This rearrangement joins TRBV10-1 to TRBJ2-5, with D unresolved. This CDR3 is built from 14 residues. Deletions cut 0 bases from V and 5 bases from J, with 10 bases between. Germline V gene sequence: CDR1 WNHNN, CDR2 SYGVQD (reference sequence). The DNA of the CDR3 is TGCGCCAGCAGTGAGTCTTTCGCTCGGGAGACCCAGTACTTC. This codes for CASSESFARETQYF.

V gene TRBV6-1 combines with J gene TRBJ1-6, with TRBD1 matching 8 bases. The CDR3 consists of 16 residues. Germline V gene sequence: CDR1 MNHNS, CDR2 SASEGT. The V gene end was trimmed by 1 base and the J gene end by 1 base; junction bases not matched to a gene: 0. The DNA of the CDR3 is TGTGCCAGCAGTGAAGGGGACAGGTCCTATAATTCACCCCTCCACTTT. It is translated as CASSEGDRSYNSPLHF.

The chain couples TRBV6-6 to TRBJ2-1; D remains unclear. Trimming took 0 bases from V and 4 from J, leaving 7 bases between them. The CDR3 contains 14 residues. Germline lookup yields CDR1 MNHNY and CDR2 SVGAGI (reference sequence). In nucleotides, the CDR3 is TGTGCCAGCAGTTACTCGACTCGATACAATGAGCAGTTCTTC. It yields the protein CASSYSTRYNEQFF.

The gene calls are TRBV2 and TRBJ2-7, with D possibly being TRBD1 (5 bases). The germline CDR1 and CDR2 sequences are SNHLY and FYNNEI. This CDR3 contains 16 residues. Trimming took off 3 bases at V and 2 bases at J, with 17 bases between the two ends. As DNA, the CDR3 is TGTGCCAGCAGTGACCCCTCGGGCAGGGTCCCCTACGAGCAGTACTTC. It yields the protein CASSDPSGRVPYEQYF.

This chain uses TRBV27 with TRBJ1-6, with TRBD1 matching over 9 bases. V lost 5 bases and J lost 4; bases outside the gene matches: 6. This CDR3 comprises 16 residues. Germline-derived CDR1 and CDR2 are MNHEY and SMNVEV (reference sequence). CDR3 bases: TGTGCCAGCAGTCCGTCCGGGACAGGGTATAATTCACCCCTCCACTTT. It yields the protein CASSPSGTGYNSPLHF.

This chain joins TRBV27 and TRBJ2-2; 7 bases align to TRBD2. CDR3 length equals 14 residues. V dropped 8 bases and J dropped 4; count of bases not matched to a gene: 7. Germline CDR1 and CDR2: MNHEY and SMNVEV (reference sequence). The CDR3 nucleotides read TGTGCCAGCGGGGAGCGGGATGGCACCGGGGAGCTGTTTTTT. Translated: CASGERDGTGELFF.

The genes are TRBV6-2 or TRBV6-3 and TRBJ1-2; the match to TRBD1 covers 7 bases. The CDR3 has 17 amino acids. CDR1 MNHEY and CDR2 SVGEGT come from the germline V gene. Trimming took 0 bases from V and 8 from J; bases not matched to a gene: 15. The CDR3 loop reads CASSYSNSRTGVIGYTF. The DNA for the CDR3 is TGTGCCAGCAGTTACTCGAATTCGAGGACAGGCGTTATAGGCTACACCTTC.

V usage is TRBV18 and J usage is TRBJ1-1, with no clear D. This CDR3 has 12 residues. The germline CDR1 and CDR2 sequences are KGHSH and LQKENI. V lost 0 bases, J lost 6 bases, and 5 bases lay in between. The CDR3 sequence is CASSPPTPEAFF. CDR3 DNA sequence: TGTGCCAGCTCACCACCCACTCCTGAAGCTTTCTTT.

The chain employs TRBV27 and TRBJ2-5; D is possibly TRBD1 (6 bases). Trimming took 6 bases from V and 1 from J, leaving 15 bases between them. CDR1 MNHEY and CDR2 SMNVEV come from the germline V gene (reference sequence). The CDR3 is made up of 15 amino acids. CDR3 in amino acids: CASRRQVGSQETQYF. CDR3 DNA sequence: TGTGCCAGCAGAAGACAGGTTGGGTCCCAAGAGACCCAGTACTTC.

This chain uses TRBV4-1 with TRBJ1-2; no clear D gene. Germline V gene lookup returns CDR1 MGHRA and CDR2 YSYEKL. This CDR3 spans 14 amino acids. The ends were cut back, 8 bases at V and 5 bases at J, with 18 bases in the middle. CDR3 in DNA: TGCGCCAGCGCCGACCCTACGAGGAGATATGGCTACACCTTC. It translates to CASADPTRRYGYTF.

CDR3 coding DNA: TGTGCCTGGAGGTCCCCGGGACAGGGAGAGACCCAGTACTTC. Its translation: CAWRSPGQGETQYF. The rearrangement joins TRBV30 to TRBJ2-5, with 9 bases fitting TRBD1. Germline V gene lookup returns CDR1 GTSNPN and CDR2 SVGIG (reference sequence). V dropped 3 bases and J dropped 4; count of bases not matched to a gene: 6. CDR3 length: 14 amino acids.

The rearrangement uses TRBV2 and TRBJ1-5, with a possible D match to TRBD1 (5 bases). The length of the CDR3 is 14 residues. From germline, CDR1 is SNHLY and CDR2 FYNNEI. The ends were cut back, 7 bases at V and 0 bases at J, with 10 bases in the middle. The CDR3 region is CASTDSNSNQPQHF. CDR3 nucleotides: TGTGCCAGCACCGACAGTAATAGCAATCAGCCCCAGCATTTT.

V is TRBV19 and J is TRBJ1-4, with 9 bases lining up with TRBD1. Trimming took 8 bases from V and 6 from J; bases not matched to a gene: 7. Germline assignment: CDR1 LNHDA and CDR2 SQIVND (reference sequence). The CDR3 has 14 amino acids. The chain's CDR3 is CASRYRGRDEKLFF. CDR3 bases: TGTGCCAGTCGATACAGGGGGCGCGATGAAAAACTGTTTTTT.

The chain has TRBV5-1 and TRBJ2-1, with 7 bases matching TRBD2. The junction had 8 bases not matched to a gene; V was cut back by 4 bases and J by 4 bases. Per the germline V gene, CDR1 is SGHRS and CDR2 is YFSETQ. The CDR3 contains 15 residues. CDR3 residues: CASSGSTGLYNEQFF. The CDR3 coding sequence is TGCGCCAGCAGCGGTTCAACGGGACTATACAATGAGCAGTTCTTC.

This clone came up once. This chain links TRBV2 with TRBJ2-5; D unclear. With 4 bases removed from V and 0 bases from J, the gap between germline ends came to 9 bases. The CDR3 totals 14 residues. Per the germline V gene, CDR1 is SNHLY and CDR2 is FYNNEI. In nucleotides, the CDR3 is TGTGCCAGCAGTGGGCGGATATACCAAGAGACCCAGTACTTC. The encoded protein is CASSGRIYQETQYF. The full variable domain, with the rest looked up from reference TRBV2 and TRBJ2-5, is EPEVTQTPSHQVTQMGQEVILRCVPISNHLYFYWYRQILGQKVEFLVSFYNNEISEKSEIFDDQFSVERPDGSNFTLKIRSTKLEDSAMYFCASSGRIYQETQYFGPGTRLLVL.

The chain couples TRBV19 to TRBJ2-7, with no clear D. Trimming left V 1 base short and J 4 bases short, with 8 bases between. The CDR3 is made up of 13 amino acids. The V gene's germline CDR1 is LNHDA and CDR2 SQIVND (reference sequence). The CDR3 sequence is CASSIVAEYEQYF. For the CDR3, the DNA is TGTGCCAGTAGTATAGTCGCGGAGTACGAGCAGTACTTC.

The chain employs TRBV3-1 (or the pseudogene TRBV3-2) and TRBJ1-2; 11 bases agree with TRBD1. V dropped 2 bases and J dropped 5; count of bases not matched to a gene: 10. Germline CDR1 and CDR2: LGHDT and YNNKEL (reference sequence). This CDR3 spans 17 amino acids. The CDR3 coding sequence is TGTGCCAGCAGCCAACCCTTGGGACAGGGGGATAAGTATGGCTACACCTTC. The encoded protein is CASSQPLGQGDKYGYTF.

The chain links TRBV9 to TRBJ1-2; D remains unclear. Trimming took 4 bases from V and 4 from J, leaving 17 bases between them. Germline V gene data show CDR1 as SGDLS and CDR2 as YYNGEE. The CDR3 covers 15 residues. This CDR3 reads CASSPLGANAYGYTF. The CDR3 nucleotides are TGTGCCAGCAGCCCCCTTGGTGCTAACGCCTATGGCTACACCTTC.

The rearrangement uses TRBV27 and TRBJ1-3; TRBD1 matches at 12 bases. Germline CDR1 reads MNHEY; CDR2 reads SMNVEV (reference sequence). The CDR3 runs 19 residues. V gave up 8 bases and J gave up 0 bases; unmatched junction bases: 14. The CDR3 spells CASQPSGTGGLLSGNTIYF. The CDR3 DNA reads as TGTGCCAGCCAGCCCTCCGGGACAGGGGGCTTGCTCTCTGGAAACACCATATATTTT.

The CDR3 loop is CASSYSTGGYYEQYF. DNA of the CDR3: TGTGCCAGCAGTTACTCTACAGGGGGTTATTACGAGCAGTACTTC. V is TRBV6-2 or TRBV6-3 and J is TRBJ2-7; 8 positions agree with TRBD1. The CDR3 runs to 15 residues. Looked up from germline, CDR1 is MNHEY and CDR2 is SVGEGT. The junction had 5 bases not matched to a gene; V was cut back by 0 bases and J by 4 bases.

V usage is TRBV2 and J usage is TRBJ2-7; D remains ambiguous. CDR3 length: 14 amino acids. V was cut by 5 bases and J by 4 bases, with 15 bases left in between. CDR1 SNHLY and CDR2 FYNNEI come from the germline V gene. DNA for the CDR3: TGTGCCAGCAGTTCCGAGCAGGCTCTATACGAGCAGTACTTC. It yields the protein CASSSEQALYEQYF. The full variable domain, its missing parts supplied by reference TRBV2 and TRBJ2-7, is EPEVTQTPSHQVTQMGQEVILRCVPISNHLYFYWYRQILGQKVEFLVSFYNNEISEKSEIFDDQFSVERPDGSNFTLKIRSTKLEDSAMYFCASSSEQALYEQYFGPGTRLTVT.

The gene calls are TRBV7-7 and TRBJ2-7; TRBD2 is a possible D gene (7 bases). Germline V gene data show CDR1 as SSHAT and CDR2 as FNYEAQ (reference sequence). The CDR3 extends over 18 amino acids. The germline V and J ends were trimmed by 3 bases and 1 base, with 22 bases remaining between them. CDR3 coding DNA: TGTGCCAGCAGCTTTGGGGGCTACCGGGACTATCTTTCCTACGAGCAGTACTTC. Its protein product is CASSFGGYRDYLSYEQYF. Full variable domain (missing parts from reference TRBV7-7 and TRBJ2-7): GAGVSQSPRYKVTKRGQDVTLRCDPISSHATLYWYQQALGQGPEFLTYFNYEAQPDKSGLPSDRFSAERPEGSISTLTIQRTEQRDSAMYRCASSFGGYRDYLSYEQYFGPGTRLTVT.

The chain combines TRBV6-4 with TRBJ2-7; 10 bases fit TRBD2. CDR3 length: 15 amino acids. The germline V gene has CDR1 MRHNA and CDR2 SNTAGT. With V trimmed by 5 bases and J by 3 bases, 7 bases remained unmatched. DNA for the CDR3: TGTGCCAGCAGTTGGCTAGCGGGGGCCAACTACGAGCAGTACTTC. Translation gives CASSWLAGANYEQYF.